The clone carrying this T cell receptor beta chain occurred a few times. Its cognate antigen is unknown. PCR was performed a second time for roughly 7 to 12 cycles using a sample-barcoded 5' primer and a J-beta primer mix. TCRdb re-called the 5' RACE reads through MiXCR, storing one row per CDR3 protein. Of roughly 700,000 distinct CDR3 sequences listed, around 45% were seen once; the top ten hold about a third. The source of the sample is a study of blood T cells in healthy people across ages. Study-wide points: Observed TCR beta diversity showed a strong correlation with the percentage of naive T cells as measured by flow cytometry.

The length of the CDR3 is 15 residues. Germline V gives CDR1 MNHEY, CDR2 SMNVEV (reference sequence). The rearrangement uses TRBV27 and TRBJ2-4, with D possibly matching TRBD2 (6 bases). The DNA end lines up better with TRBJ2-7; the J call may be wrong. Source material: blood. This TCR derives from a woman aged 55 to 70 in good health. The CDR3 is CASSLAAGSTYEQYF. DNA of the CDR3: TGTGCCAGCAGTTTAGCCGCCGGGAGTACCTACGAGCAGTACTTC.